One sample yielded the 21 T cell receptor beta chains listed below, sequenced in a study of blood T cell repertoires in COVID-19. Sequencing used immunoSEQ multiplex PCR; TCRdb keeps in-frame clones, though not all of them. This sample has approximately 21,000 clones; 75% to 90% occur once, and the top ten carry roughly a sixth. Sequenced input: peripheral blood. These receptors were collected from a human donor with acute or convalescent COVID-19. The donor label of this sample is uncertain.

The chain uses TRBV4-3 and TRBJ2-7, with a possible D match to TRBD1 (6 bases). Trimming took 0 bases from V and 7 from J, leaving 16 bases between them. This CDR3 comprises 15 residues. Germline V gene lookup returns CDR1 LGHNA and CDR2 YSLEER. The DNA of the CDR3 is TGCGCCAGCAGCCAAGACAGGGGAACGGGGTGGGAGCAGTACTTC. Encoded protein: CASSQDRGTGWEQYF.

J is TRBJ2-5 and V is TRBV5-1, with D maybe TRBD2 (6 bases). This CDR3 spans 14 amino acids. Per germline, CDR1 SGHRS and CDR2 YFSETQ. V shed 2 bases and J shed 1 base, with 9 bases lying between them. The CDR3 sequence is CASSFPGVQETQYF. The CDR3 DNA reads as TGCGCCAGCAGCTTCCCGGGAGTCCAAGAGACCCAGTACTTC.

This chain links TRBV6-5 with TRBJ2-7; 10 nucleotides line up with TRBD2. Trimming removed 8 bases from V and 6 bases from J; junction bases left unmatched: 7. CDR3 size: 13 residues. Looked up from germline, CDR1 is MNHEY and CDR2 is SVGAGI. CDR3 sequence reads: CASGIAGGGEQYF. The CDR3 DNA follows: TGTGCCAGCGGGATAGCGGGAGGAGGCGAGCAGTACTTC.

The chain has TRBV6-6 and TRBJ2-1; maybe TRBD2 (7 bases). The CDR3 totals 14 residues. Trimming removed 1 base from V and 8 bases from J, with 12 bases in between. Looked up from germline, CDR1 is MNHNY and CDR2 is SVGAGI (reference sequence). CDR3 residues: CASSYFRGADEQFF. CDR3 bases: TGTGCCAGCAGTTACTTTCGGGGGGCGGATGAGCAGTTCTTC.

The chain employs TRBV7-9 and TRBJ2-6; 10 nucleotides line up with TRBD1. V lost 3 bases, J lost 0 bases, and 8 bases stayed unmatched. The CDR3 consists of 19 residues. Germline V gives CDR1 SEHNR, CDR2 FQNEAQ (reference sequence). CDR3 in amino acids: CASSFPGQGPSSGANVLTF. In DNA, the CDR3 is TGTGCCAGCAGCTTTCCGGGACAGGGGCCCAGCTCTGGGGCCAACGTCCTGACTTTC.

V is TRBV19 and J is TRBJ2-5; 7 nucleotides agree with TRBD2. CDR3 size: 14 residues. Germline V gives CDR1 LNHDA, CDR2 SQIVND (reference sequence). The V segment lost 4 bases and the J segment 2 bases; nucleotides outside the gene matches: 4. This CDR3 is CASSKSGIQETQYF. CDR3 DNA sequence: TGTGCCAGTAGTAAGAGCGGGATACAAGAGACCCAGTACTTC.

This sequence joins TRBV7-8 and TRBJ2-1; D ambiguous. The germline CDR1 and CDR2 sequences are SGHVS and FQNEAQ. The CDR3 spans 15 residues. V was clipped by 3 bases and J by 9 bases, with 18 bases between them. CDR3 region: CASSLVVSVWAEQFF. The CDR3 DNA reads TGTGCCAGCAGCTTGGTCGTGTCGGTGTGGGCTGAGCAGTTCTTC.

V is TRBV6-5 and J is TRBJ2-2; 7 bases map to TRBD1. This CDR3 region has 14 residues. V trimming: 8 bases; J trimming: 0 bases; junction bases outside the gene matches: 3. Germline-derived CDR1 and CDR2 are MNHEY and SVGAGI. CDR3 nucleotides: TGTGCCAGCGTTCAGGGGGCGAACACCGGGGAGCTGTTTTTT. It specifies CASVQGANTGELFF.

Only one count was recorded for this clone. A junction boundary mismatches the germline segment, possibly from a read error. This chain joins TRBV19 and TRBJ2-5, with a weak D call TRBD2 (6 bases). CDR1 is LNHDA and CDR2 is SQIVND in the germline V gene (reference sequence). The CDR3 covers 13 residues. The CDR3 here is CASSSGTQGTQYF. CDR3 bases: TGTGCCAGTAGCTCCGGGACTCAAGGGACCCAGTACTTC.

This clone occurred a few times. The chain recombines TRBV6-2 or TRBV6-3 with TRBJ1-4; D is perhaps TRBD1 (6 bases). CDR3 length equals 13 residues. Germline values: CDR1 MNHEY, CDR2 SVGEGT. The germline V and J ends were trimmed by 6 bases and 8 bases, with 13 bases remaining between them. The CDR3 reads CASSQAGAEKLFF. CDR3 nucleotide sequence: TGTGCCAGCAGCCAAGCAGGGGCCGAAAAACTGTTTTTT.

The rearrangement links TRBV5-1 to TRBJ2-5; TRBD2 matches 9 bases. The junction had 3 bases not matched to a gene; V was cut back by 2 bases and J by 1 base. CDR1 and CDR2 (germline): SGHRS, YFSETQ. The CDR3 consists of 15 residues. The CDR3 region is CASSFGGGVQETQYF. DNA of the CDR3: TGCGCCAGCAGCTTCGGCGGGGGGGTCCAAGAGACCCAGTACTTC.

The chain links TRBV6-5 to TRBJ2-3; D call uncertain. Per germline, CDR1 MNHEY and CDR2 SVGAGI. V dropped 4 bases and J dropped 4 bases, with 12 bases sitting between them. The CDR3 is made up of 14 amino acids. The DNA for the CDR3 is TGTGCCAGCAGTTCGACTGCCCTCGCAGATACGCAGTATTTT. Amino acids: CASSSTALADTQYF.

The chain joins TRBV12-3 or TRBV12-4 to TRBJ1-2; unclear D gene. The CDR3 has 11 amino acids. Trimming stripped 6 bases from V and 4 bases from J, with 6 bases between. The CDR3 bases are TGTGCCAGCAGCAATCCCTATGGCTACACCTTC. Protein product: CASSNPYGYTF.

The rearrangement uses TRBV4-1 and TRBJ2-3, with D unclear. The germline gives CDR1 MGHRA, CDR2 YSYEKL. V lost 1 base to trimming and J lost 2 bases, with 7 bases between them. CDR3 length equals 14 residues. This CDR3 is CASSQARTTDTQYF. DNA of the CDR3: TGCGCCAGCAGCCAAGCTAGAACCACAGATACGCAGTATTTT.

V usage is TRBV11-2 and J usage is TRBJ2-2, with TRBD2 identical over 8 bases. V was clipped by 10 bases and J by 1 base; unmatched bases: 11. Germline assignment: CDR1 SGHAT and CDR2 FQNNGV. The CDR3 consists of 16 residues. The CDR3 DNA follows: TGTGCCACCAGACGGTGGGGGACTAGGAACACCGGGGAGCTGTTTTTT. Translated: CATRRWGTRNTGELFF.

The V call is TRBV7-2, the J call TRBJ1-1; D may be TRBD1 (5 bases). The V end lost 5 bases, the J end lost 0 bases, and 7 bases lay between the germline ends. Germline CDR1 and CDR2: SGHTA and FQGNSA. The CDR3 covers 13 residues. The CDR3 here is CASSPTVNTEAFF. The CDR3 DNA reads as TGTGCCAGCAGCCCGACAGTGAACACTGAAGCTTTCTTT.

The chain links TRBV6-5 to TRBJ1-1; the D gene is possibly TRBD1 (6 bases). With 6 bases removed from V and 0 bases from J, the gap between germline ends came to 11 bases. CDR3 length: 14 residues. Germline V gene data show CDR1 as MNHEY and CDR2 as SVGAGI. The CDR3 loop is CASRATGMNTEAFF. Written as DNA, the CDR3 is TGTGCCAGCAGAGCGACAGGAATGAACACTGAAGCTTTCTTT.

This chain links TRBV13 with TRBJ2-7; 9 nucleotides line up with TRBD1. The CDR3 totals 15 residues. With V trimmed by 5 bases and J by 2 bases, 7 bases remained unmatched. Germline V gives CDR1 PRHDT, CDR2 FYEKMQ (reference sequence). This chain's CDR3 is CASSPRGTGTYEQYF. CDR3 DNA sequence: TGTGCCAGCAGCCCGCGCGGGACAGGGACCTACGAGCAGTACTTC.

The CDR3 here is CASSQGGRIEKLFF. DNA for the CDR3: TGTGCCAGCAGCCAAGGGGGCAGGATAGAAAAACTGTTTTTT. The genes are TRBV4-2 and TRBJ1-4; maybe TRBD1 (5 bases). The V gene lost 1 base and the J gene lost 8 bases, with 11 bases spanning the gap. The CDR3 runs 14 residues. Per the germline V gene, CDR1 is LGHNA and CDR2 is YNFKEQ.

This clone showed up just once. Here the CDR3 DNA reads TGTGCCAGCAGCTTAGTAGGGGGGAGGGGCACTGAAGCTTTCTTT. It translates to CASSLVGGRGTEAFF. The chain recombines TRBV7-9 with TRBJ1-1; D perhaps matches TRBD1 (6 bases). CDR3 length equals 15 residues. Per the germline V gene, CDR1 is SEHNR and CDR2 is FQNEAQ (reference sequence). Trimming pared 1 base from V and 4 bases from J, leaving 13 bases between.

The chain recombines TRBV3-1 (or the pseudogene TRBV3-2) with TRBJ2-1; 10 bases map to TRBD1. The CDR3 is 15 residues long. The V and J ends lost 5 bases and 3 bases, in that order; junction bases with no gene match: 4. Germline V lookup: CDR1 LGHDT, CDR2 YNNKEL (reference sequence). The CDR3 loop reads CASSGRDRGYNEQFF. The CDR3 nucleotides read TGTGCCAGCAGCGGCCGGGACAGGGGCTACAATGAGCAGTTCTTC.